This entry lists 18 T cell receptor gamma chains sequenced from one sample in a study of gammadelta T cells in human blood. TCRdb reprocessed the RT-PCR reads through CATT. The sample lists several hundred gamma-chain clones; roughly 9.7% were seen once. Specimen: non-Vgamma9Vdelta2 gamma-delta T cells from cord blood. Receptors were obtained from a newborn.

By frequency in the sample, this clone is large. The chain carries TRGV4 and TRGJ1 or TRGJ2. V lost 1 base to trimming and J lost 12 bases; unmatched junction nucleotides: 6. Looked up from germline, CDR1 is EGSTGY and CDR2 is YDSYTSSV. CDR3 size: 11 residues. In DNA form, the CDR3 reads TGTGCCACCTGGGATGGCATGGGGAAACTCTTT. It encodes CATWDGMGKLF.

Judged by abundance, this clone is hyperexpanded (1% or more). The chain joins TRGV9 to TRGJP. This CDR3 contains 15 residues. Unmatched junction bases numbered 0, after V lost 0 bases and J lost 7 bases. Germline-derived CDR1 and CDR2 are GITISATS and ISYDGTV (reference sequence). Here the CDR3 reads CALWEVELGKKIKVF. DNA for the CDR3: TGTGCCTTGTGGGAGGTGGAGTTGGGCAAAAAAATCAAGGTATTT.

This clone was counted only a few times. The protein given by TCRdb reflects a much larger clone and differs at residue 7 from this DNA's translation, likely from a read error; the protein shown is the DNA's translation. V and J are TRGV10 and TRGJ1 or TRGJ2. The J gene is absent in TCRdb and was assigned here via DNA matching to germline. TRGV10 has ORF status, its function being uncertain. Trimming at V came to 8 bases and at J to 0 bases, leaving 8 bases not matched to a gene. CDR3 length equals 14 residues. This chain's CDR3 is CAAWAEPNYYKKLF. The CDR3 DNA reads TGTGCTGCGTGGGCGGAACCGAATTATTATAAGAAACTCTTT.

The J gene is TRGJP1, the V gene TRGV4. As TCRdb names no J gene, one was assigned here on the basis of a DNA match to germline. Germline trimming cut 6 bases from V and 4 bases from J; bases unmatched to any gene: 5. Germline V gives CDR1 EGSTGY, CDR2 YDSYTSSV. The CDR3 has 13 amino acids. In DNA, the CDR3 is TGTGCCACCTGGATGTTCACTGGTTGGTTCAAGATATTT. Residues: CATWMFTGWFKIF.

Comments on this clone: With a far larger clone one base away, a read error is the likely cause. The V gene is TRGV4, the J gene TRGJ1 or TRGJ2. In germline, CDR1 is EGSTGY, CDR2 YDSYTSSV. The CDR3 contains 12 residues. This CDR3 is CAPWDGYYKKLF. In DNA form, the CDR3 reads TGTGCCCCCTGGGATGGATATTATAAGAAACTCTTT.

This clone was recorded a few times. It is likely a read error: a sequence one base away is far more abundant. The J gene is TRGJ1 or TRGJ2, the V gene TRGV10. TRGV10 is designated an ORF whose function remains uncertain. The junction had 12 bases not matched to a gene; V was cut back by 8 bases and J by 4 bases. The CDR3 spans 14 residues. The CDR3, as DNA: TGTGCTGCGTGGGCGGAATCGAAGTATTATAAGAAACTCTTT. Translated: CAAWAESKYYKKLF.

This clone is classed as large (0.1 to 1%). J is TRGJP1 and V is TRGV10. TRGV10 is known as an ORF, though its function is uncertain. With 8 bases clipped from V and 2 bases from J, the junction kept 12 bases outside the gene matches. The CDR3 has 16 amino acids. CDR3 in DNA: TGTGCTGCGTGGGCTAGAAACGCAACCACTGGTTGGTTCAAGATATTT. Translating gives CAAWARNATTGWFKIF.

To note about this clone: This likely traces to a read error, being one base from a far larger clone. The limits of the CDR3 on the DNA are not certain, so only TCRdb's listed CDR3 is given. The V gene reported is TRGV10; the J gene is uncalled. TRGV10 is annotated as an ORF whose role is uncertain. Both ends counted, the CDR3 spans 32 residues. This CDR3 reads CAAWDFRIIIRNALAVEQHLLSQVSIGRIQHF.

This clone was seen a few times. Given a far larger clone just one base away, this is likely a sequencing read error. The V call is TRGV5, the J call TRGJ1 or TRGJ2. The germline gives CDR1 VINAFY, CDR2 YDVSNSKD. This CDR3 has 11 residues. The CDR3 loop reads CATWDRYKKLF. The CDR3 DNA sequence: TGCGCCACCTGGGACAGATATAAGAAACTCTTT.

This clone was detected a few times. One base separates it from a far larger clone, so it is likely a read error. V is TRGV9 and J is TRGJP. The CDR3 sequence is 15 residues long. CDR1 GITISATS and CDR2 ISYDGTV come from the germline V gene (reference sequence). The CDR3 here is CALWEVELGKEIKVF. The CDR3 coding sequence is TGTGCCTTGTGGGAGGTGGAGTTGGGCAAAGAAATCAAGGTATTT.

By sample fraction, this clone is large. This sequence joins TRGV10 and TRGJP1. TRGV10 is filed as an ORF, its function uncertain. J lost 8 bases, V lost 8 bases, and 6 bases had no gene match. This CDR3 comprises 12 residues. The CDR3 sequence is CAAWDGGWFKIF. The CDR3, as DNA: TGTGCTGCGTGGGATGGGGGTTGGTTCAAGATATTT.

This clone was detected once. The protein in TCRdb stems from a much larger clone and differs at residue 13 from this DNA's translation, likely a read error; here the protein is translated from the DNA. Called V gene: TRGV2; the J gene was not called. The germline gives CDR1 EGSNGY, CDR2 YDSYNSKV. This CDR3 is 15 amino acids long. CDR3 protein: CATWDGFVNYYKELF. Written as DNA, the CDR3 is TGTGCCACCTGGGACGGGTTTGTTAATTATTATAAGGAACTCTTT.

This clone occurred a few times. A read error likely explains why the TCRdb protein, taken from a much larger clone, differs from this DNA's translation at residue 3; the protein shown is translated from the DNA. The J gene is TRGJ1 or TRGJ2, the V gene TRGV10. TRGV10 has ORF status, its function being uncertain. There are 14 residues in the CDR3. Written as DNA, the CDR3 is TGTGCTGTGTGGGCGGAATCGAATTATTATAAGAAACTCTTT. Its translation is CAVWAESNYYKKLF.

Sample share makes this clone hyperexpanded. J is TRGJ1 or TRGJ2 and V is TRGV2. Losses at the gene ends were 0 bases for V and 10 bases for J; bases not matched to a gene: 3. This CDR3 is 11 amino acids long. The germline V gene encodes CDR1 EGSNGY and CDR2 YDSYNSKV. CDR3 nucleotides: TGTGCCACCTGGGACGGGCGAAAGAAACTCTTT. It translates to CATWDGRKKLF.

By its share, this clone is hyperexpanded. This chain connects TRGV8 to TRGJ1 or TRGJ2. The CDR3 contains 11 residues. The V segment lost 3 bases and the J segment 4 bases; nucleotides outside the gene matches: 0. Per germline, CDR1 VENAVY and CDR2 YDSYNSRV. The CDR3 protein is CATWDYYKKLF. CDR3 DNA: TGTGCCACCTGGGATTATTATAAGAAACTCTTT.

This clone is judged large. The chain has TRGV4 and TRGJP1. Germline V gene lookup returns CDR1 EGSTGY and CDR2 YDSYTSSV. There are 14 residues in the CDR3. J gave up 9 bases and V 4 bases, and 11 bases lay outside the gene matches. CDR3 in DNA: TGTGCCACCTGGGAAACTTATCGAAGTTGGTTCAAGATATTT. This codes for CATWETYRSWFKIF.

This clone has a handful of counts. Relative to the germline gene, one junction end is altered; a read error may explain this. The chain is built from TRGV8 and TRGJ1 or TRGJ2. From germline, CDR1 is VENAVY and CDR2 YDSYNSRV. The CDR3 has 11 amino acids. The CDR3 nucleotides read TGTGCCACCGGGGATTATTATAAGAAACTATTT. It specifies CATGDYYKKLF.

This clone occurred a few times. The translation of this DNA and the TCRdb protein of a much larger clone differ at residue 6, probably owing to a read error; the protein shown here is translated from the DNA. The chain employs TRGV2 and TRGJ1 or TRGJ2. CDR1 and CDR2 (germline): EGSNGY, YDSYNSKV. V was pared by 3 bases and J by 0 bases, with 5 bases of the junction left unmatched. This CDR3 region has 14 residues. The CDR3 DNA is TGTGCCACCTGGGACAAATCGAATTATTATAAGAAACTCTTT. Amino acids: CATWDKSNYYKKLF.